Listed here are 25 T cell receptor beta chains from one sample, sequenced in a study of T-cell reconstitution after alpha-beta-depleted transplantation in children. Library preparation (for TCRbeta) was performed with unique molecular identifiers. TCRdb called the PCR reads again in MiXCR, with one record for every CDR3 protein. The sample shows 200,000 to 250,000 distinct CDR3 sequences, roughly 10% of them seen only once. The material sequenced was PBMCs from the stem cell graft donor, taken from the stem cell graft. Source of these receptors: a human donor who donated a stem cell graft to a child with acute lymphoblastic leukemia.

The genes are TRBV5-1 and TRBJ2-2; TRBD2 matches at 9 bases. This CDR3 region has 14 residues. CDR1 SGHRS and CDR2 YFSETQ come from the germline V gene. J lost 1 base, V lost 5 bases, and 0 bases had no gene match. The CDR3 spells CASRAGGNTGELFF. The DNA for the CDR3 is TGCGCCAGCAGAGCGGGGGGGAACACCGGGGAGCTGTTTTTT.

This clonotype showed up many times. The CDR3 is CASSLALAGRNEQYF. CDR3 bases: TGTGCCAGCAGCCTCGCCCTAGCGGGTAGGAACGAGCAGTACTTC. The chain couples TRBV12-3 or TRBV12-4 to TRBJ2-7; the match to TRBD2 covers 8 bases. J lost 5 bases, V lost 6 bases, and 12 bases had no gene match. The CDR3 length is 15 residues.

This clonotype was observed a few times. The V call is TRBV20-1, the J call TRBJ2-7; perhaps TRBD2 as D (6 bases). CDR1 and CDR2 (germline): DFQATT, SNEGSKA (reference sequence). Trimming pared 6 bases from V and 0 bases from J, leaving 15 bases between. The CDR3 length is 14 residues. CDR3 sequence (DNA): TGCAGTGCCATAGGTACTAGCTACTCCTACGAGCAGTACTTC. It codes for CSAIGTSYSYEQYF.

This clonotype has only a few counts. The CDR3 sequence is CASSFSGVYEKLFF. CDR3 in DNA: TGTGCCAGCAGTTTTTCAGGGGTATATGAAAAACTGTTTTTT. V gene TRBV12-3 or TRBV12-4 combines with J gene TRBJ1-4; D perhaps matches TRBD1 (6 bases). The CDR3 is made up of 14 amino acids. V shed 3 bases and J shed 6 bases, with 11 bases lying between them.

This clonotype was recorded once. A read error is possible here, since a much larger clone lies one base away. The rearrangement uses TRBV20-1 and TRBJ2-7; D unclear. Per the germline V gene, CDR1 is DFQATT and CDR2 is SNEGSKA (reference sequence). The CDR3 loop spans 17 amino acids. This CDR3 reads CCARRLVGSPKTYEQYF. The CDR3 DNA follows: TGCTGTGCTAGAAGACTTGTCGGTTCCCCCAAAACCTACGAGCAGTACTTC.

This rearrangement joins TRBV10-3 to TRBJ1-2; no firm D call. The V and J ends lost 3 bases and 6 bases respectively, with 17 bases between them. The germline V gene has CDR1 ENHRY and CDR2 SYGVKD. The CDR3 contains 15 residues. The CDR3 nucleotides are TGTGCCATCAGTGACCCCTCGGCGTCTCGGAATGGCTACACCTTC. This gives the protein CAISDPSASRNGYTF.

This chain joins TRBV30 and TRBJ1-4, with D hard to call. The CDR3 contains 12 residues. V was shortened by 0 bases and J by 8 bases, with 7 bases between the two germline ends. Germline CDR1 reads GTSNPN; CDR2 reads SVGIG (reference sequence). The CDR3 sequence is CAWSVSGEKLFF. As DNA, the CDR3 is TGTGCCTGGAGTGTATCTGGGGAAAAACTGTTTTTT.

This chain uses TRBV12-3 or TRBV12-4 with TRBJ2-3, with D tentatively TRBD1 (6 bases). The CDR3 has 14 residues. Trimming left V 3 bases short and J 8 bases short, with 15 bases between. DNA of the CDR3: TGTGCCAGCAGTTTGGCTGGGGGCAGGACTACGCAGTATTTT. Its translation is CASSLAGGRTTQYF.

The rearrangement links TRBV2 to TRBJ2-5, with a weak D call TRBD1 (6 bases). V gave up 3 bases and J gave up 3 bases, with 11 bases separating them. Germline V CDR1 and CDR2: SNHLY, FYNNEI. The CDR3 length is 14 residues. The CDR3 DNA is TGTGCCAGCAGTGATCCAGGGGTGAAAGAGACCCAGTACTTC. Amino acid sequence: CASSDPGVKETQYF.

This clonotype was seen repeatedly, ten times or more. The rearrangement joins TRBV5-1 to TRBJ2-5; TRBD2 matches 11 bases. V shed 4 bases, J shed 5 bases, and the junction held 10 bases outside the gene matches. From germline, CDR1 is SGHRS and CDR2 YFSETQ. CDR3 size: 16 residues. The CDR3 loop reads CASSPVAGGPLETQYF. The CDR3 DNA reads TGCGCCAGCAGCCCCGTAGCGGGGGGGCCCTTGGAGACCCAGTACTTC.

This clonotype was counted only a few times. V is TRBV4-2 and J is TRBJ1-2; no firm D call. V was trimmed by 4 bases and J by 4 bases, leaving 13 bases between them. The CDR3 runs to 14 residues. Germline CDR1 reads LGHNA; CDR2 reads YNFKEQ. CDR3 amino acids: CASSPYGGIYGYTF. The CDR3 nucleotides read TGTGCCAGCAGCCCATACGGAGGGATCTATGGCTACACCTTC.

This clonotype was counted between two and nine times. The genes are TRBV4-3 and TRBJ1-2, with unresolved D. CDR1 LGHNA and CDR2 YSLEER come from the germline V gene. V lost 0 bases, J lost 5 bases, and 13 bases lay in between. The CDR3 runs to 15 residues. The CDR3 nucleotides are TGCGCCAGCAGCCAAGATACCGAGGGCTGGTATGGCTACACCTTC. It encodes CASSQDTEGWYGYTF.

CDR3 protein: CASREPGPLDIQYF. CDR3 DNA: TGTGCCAGCAGGGAACCGGGACCTCTCGACATTCAGTACTTC. The rearrangement uses TRBV2 and TRBJ2-4; TRBD1 or TRBD2 may be the D gene (5 bases each). Germline values: CDR1 SNHLY, CDR2 FYNNEI. Trimming shortened V by 6 bases and J by 8 bases, and 17 bases separated the two germline ends. This CDR3 region has 14 residues.

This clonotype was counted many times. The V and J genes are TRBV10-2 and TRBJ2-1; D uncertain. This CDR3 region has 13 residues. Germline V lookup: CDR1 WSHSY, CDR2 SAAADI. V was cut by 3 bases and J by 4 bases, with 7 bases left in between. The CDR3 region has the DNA TGCGCCAGCAGTGACGTGGTTTACAATGAGCAGTTCTTC. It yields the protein CASSDVVYNEQFF.

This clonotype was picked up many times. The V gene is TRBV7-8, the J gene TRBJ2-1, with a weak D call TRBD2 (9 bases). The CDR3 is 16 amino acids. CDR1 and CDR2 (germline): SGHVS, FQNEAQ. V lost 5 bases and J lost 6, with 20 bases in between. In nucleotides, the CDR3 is TGTGCCAGCAGCGTCGGCAGGGGGCGGGGGGGCAATGAGCAGTTCTTC. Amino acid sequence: CASSVGRGRGGNEQFF.

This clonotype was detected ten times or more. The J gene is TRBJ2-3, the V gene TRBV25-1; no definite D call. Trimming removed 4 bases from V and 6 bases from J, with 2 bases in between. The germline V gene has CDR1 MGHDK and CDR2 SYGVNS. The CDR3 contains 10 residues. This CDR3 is CASSVDTQYF. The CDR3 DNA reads TGTGCCAGCAGTGTGGATACGCAGTATTTT.

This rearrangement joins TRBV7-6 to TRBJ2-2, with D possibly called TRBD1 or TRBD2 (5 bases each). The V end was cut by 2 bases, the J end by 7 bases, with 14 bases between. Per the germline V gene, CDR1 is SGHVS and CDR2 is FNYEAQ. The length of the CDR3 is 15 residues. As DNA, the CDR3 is TGTGCCAGCAGCTTACCAGCGCGTGGGGGCGGGGAGCTGTTTTTT. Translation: CASSLPARGGGELFF.

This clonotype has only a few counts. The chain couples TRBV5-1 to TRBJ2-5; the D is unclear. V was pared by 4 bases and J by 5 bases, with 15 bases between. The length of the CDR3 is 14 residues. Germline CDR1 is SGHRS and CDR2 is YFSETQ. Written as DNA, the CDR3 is TGCGCCAGCAGCCCGGACGGCAGTGAGGAGACCCAGTACTTC. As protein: CASSPDGSEETQYF. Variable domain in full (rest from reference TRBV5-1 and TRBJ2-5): KAGVTQTPRYLIKTRGQQVTLSCSPISGHRSVSWYQQTPGQGLQFLFEYFSETQRNKGNFPGRFSGRQFSNSRSEMNVSTLELGDSALYLCASSPDGSEETQYFGPGTRLLVL.

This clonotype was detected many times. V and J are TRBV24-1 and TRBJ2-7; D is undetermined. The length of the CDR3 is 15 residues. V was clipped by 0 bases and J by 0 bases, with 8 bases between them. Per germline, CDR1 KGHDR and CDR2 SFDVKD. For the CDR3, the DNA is TGTGCCACCAGTGATTTGCAGTCAGACTCCTACGAGCAGTACTTC. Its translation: CATSDLQSDSYEQYF.

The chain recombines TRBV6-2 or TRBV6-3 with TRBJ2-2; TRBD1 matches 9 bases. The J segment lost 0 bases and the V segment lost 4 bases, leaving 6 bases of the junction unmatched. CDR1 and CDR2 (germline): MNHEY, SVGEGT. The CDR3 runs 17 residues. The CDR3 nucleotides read TGTGCCAGCAGTTGGGACAGGGCTTTCGCGAACACCGGGGAGCTGTTTTTT. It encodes CASSWDRAFANTGELFF.

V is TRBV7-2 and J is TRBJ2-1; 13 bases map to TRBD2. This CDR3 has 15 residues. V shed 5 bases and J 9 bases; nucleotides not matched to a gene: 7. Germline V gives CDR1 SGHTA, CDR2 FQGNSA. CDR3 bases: TGTGCCAGCAGCCGGGGACTAGCGGGGAGATGTGAGCAGTTCTTC. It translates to CASSRGLAGRCEQFF.

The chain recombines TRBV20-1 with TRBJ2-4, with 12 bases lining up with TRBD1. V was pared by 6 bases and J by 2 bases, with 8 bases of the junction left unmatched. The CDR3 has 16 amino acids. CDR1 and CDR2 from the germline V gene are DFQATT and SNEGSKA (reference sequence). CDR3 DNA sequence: TGCAGTGCCGACCGGGGACAGGGGGCTTCCAAAAACATTCAGTACTTC. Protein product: CSADRGQGASKNIQYF.

CDR3 bases: TGTGCCAGCAGTCCGACAGGGCCCTCTGGGGCCAACGTCCTGACTTTC. This encodes CASSPTGPSGANVLTF. J is TRBJ2-6 and V is TRBV12-3 or TRBV12-4, with TRBD1 matching 7 bases. Trimming at V came to 5 bases and at J to 0 bases, leaving 4 bases not matched to a gene. This CDR3 region has 16 residues.

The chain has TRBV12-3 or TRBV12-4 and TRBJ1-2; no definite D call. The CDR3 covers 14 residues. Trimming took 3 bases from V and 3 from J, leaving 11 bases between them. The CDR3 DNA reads TGTGCCAGCAGTTTTTCAGGAGTCGACTATGGCTACACCTTC. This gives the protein CASSFSGVDYGYTF.

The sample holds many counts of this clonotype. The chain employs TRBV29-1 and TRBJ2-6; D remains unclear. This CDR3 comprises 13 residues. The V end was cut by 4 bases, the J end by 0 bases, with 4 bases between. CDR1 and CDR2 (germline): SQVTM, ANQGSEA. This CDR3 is CSVVGSGANVLTF. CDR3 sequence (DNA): TGCAGCGTTGTAGGCTCTGGGGCCAACGTCCTGACTTTC.